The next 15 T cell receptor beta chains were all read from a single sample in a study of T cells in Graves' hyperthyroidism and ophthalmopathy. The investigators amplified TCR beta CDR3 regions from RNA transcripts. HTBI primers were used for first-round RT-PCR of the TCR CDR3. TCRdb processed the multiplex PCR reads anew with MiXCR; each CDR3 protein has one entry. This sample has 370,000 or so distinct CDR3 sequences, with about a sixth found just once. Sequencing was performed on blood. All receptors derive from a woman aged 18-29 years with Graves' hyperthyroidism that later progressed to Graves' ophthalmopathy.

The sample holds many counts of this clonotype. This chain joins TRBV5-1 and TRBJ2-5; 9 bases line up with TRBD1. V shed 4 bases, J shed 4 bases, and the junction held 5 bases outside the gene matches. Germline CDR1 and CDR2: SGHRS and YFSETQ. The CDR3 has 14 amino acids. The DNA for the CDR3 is TGCGCCAGCAGCGTTACAGGGGGCGGAGAGACCCAGTACTTC. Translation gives CASSVTGGGETQYF.

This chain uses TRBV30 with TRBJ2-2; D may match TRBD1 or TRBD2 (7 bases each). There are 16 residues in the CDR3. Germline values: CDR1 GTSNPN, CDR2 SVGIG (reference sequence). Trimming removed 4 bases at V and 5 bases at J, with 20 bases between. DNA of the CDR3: TGTGCCTGGATATATGGGGAGGGGGCCAGGACCGGGGAGCTGTTTTTT. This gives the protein CAWIYGEGARTGELFF.

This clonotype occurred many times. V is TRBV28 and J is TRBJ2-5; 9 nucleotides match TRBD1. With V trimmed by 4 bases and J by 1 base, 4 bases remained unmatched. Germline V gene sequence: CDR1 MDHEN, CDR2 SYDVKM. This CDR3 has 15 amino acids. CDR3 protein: CASSYTGQGQETQYF. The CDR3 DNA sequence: TGTGCCAGCAGTTATACGGGACAGGGCCAAGAGACCCAGTACTTC.

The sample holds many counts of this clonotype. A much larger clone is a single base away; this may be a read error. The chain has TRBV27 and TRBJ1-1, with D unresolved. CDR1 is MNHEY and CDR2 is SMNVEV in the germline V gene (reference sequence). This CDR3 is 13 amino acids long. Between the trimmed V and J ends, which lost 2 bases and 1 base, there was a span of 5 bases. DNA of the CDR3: TGTGCCAGCAGTTTACACGGGAACACTGAAGCTTTCTTT. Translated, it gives CASSLHGNTEAFF.

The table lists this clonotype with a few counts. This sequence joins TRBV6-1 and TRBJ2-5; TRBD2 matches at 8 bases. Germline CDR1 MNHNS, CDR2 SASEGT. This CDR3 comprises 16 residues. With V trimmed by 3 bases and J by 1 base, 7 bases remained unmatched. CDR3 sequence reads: CASSEETGGGQETQYF. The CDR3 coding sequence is TGTGCCAGCAGTGAGGAGACGGGGGGGGGCCAAGAGACCCAGTACTTC.

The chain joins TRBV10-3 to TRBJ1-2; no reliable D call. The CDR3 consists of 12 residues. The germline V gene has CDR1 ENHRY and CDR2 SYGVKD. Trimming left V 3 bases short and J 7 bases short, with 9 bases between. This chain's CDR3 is CAISDSMAGYTF. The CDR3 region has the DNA TGTGCCATCAGTGATAGCATGGCTGGCTACACCTTC.

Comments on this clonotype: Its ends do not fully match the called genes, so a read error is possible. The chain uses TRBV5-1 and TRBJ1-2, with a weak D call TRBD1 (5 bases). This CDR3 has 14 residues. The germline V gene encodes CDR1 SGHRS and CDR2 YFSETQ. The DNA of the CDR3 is TGCGCCAGCAGCTCACAGACAGAGAACTATGGCTACGCCTTC. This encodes CASSSQTENYGYAF.

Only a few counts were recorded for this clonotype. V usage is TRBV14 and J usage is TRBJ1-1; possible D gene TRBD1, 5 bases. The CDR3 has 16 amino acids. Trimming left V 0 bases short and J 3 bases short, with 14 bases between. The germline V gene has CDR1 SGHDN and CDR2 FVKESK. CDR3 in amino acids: CASSQDLGRVDTEAFF. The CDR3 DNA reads TGTGCCAGCAGCCAAGATTTGGGGCGGGTGGACACTGAAGCTTTCTTT.

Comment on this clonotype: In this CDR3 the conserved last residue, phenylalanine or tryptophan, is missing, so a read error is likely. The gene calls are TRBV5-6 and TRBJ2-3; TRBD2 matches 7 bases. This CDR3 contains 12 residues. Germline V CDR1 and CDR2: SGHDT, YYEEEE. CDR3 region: CASGSYTDTQYS. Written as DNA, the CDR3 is TGTGCTAGCGGGTCCTACACAGATACGCAGTATTCT.

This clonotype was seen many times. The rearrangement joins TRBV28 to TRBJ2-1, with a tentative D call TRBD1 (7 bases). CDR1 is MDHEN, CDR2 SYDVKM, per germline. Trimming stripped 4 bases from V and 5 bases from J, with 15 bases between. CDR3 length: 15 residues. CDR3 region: CASSYPQGRNNEQFF. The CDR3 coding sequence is TGTGCCAGCAGTTATCCACAGGGGAGGAACAATGAGCAGTTCTTC.

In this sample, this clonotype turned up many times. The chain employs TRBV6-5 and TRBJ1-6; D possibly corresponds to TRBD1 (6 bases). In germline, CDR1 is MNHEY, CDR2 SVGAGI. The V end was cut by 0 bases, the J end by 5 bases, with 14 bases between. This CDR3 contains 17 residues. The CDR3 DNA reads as TGTGCCAGCAGTTACTCGACGGCGGCAGGGGATAATTCACCCCTCCACTTT. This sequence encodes CASSYSTAAGDNSPLHF.

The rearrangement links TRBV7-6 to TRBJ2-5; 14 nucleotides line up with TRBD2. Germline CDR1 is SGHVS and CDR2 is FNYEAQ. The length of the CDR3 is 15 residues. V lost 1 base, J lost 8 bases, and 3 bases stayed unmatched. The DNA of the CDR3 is TGTGCCAGCAGCTTAGGGGGGACTAGCGGGAGTACCCAGTACTTC. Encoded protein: CASSLGGTSGSTQYF.

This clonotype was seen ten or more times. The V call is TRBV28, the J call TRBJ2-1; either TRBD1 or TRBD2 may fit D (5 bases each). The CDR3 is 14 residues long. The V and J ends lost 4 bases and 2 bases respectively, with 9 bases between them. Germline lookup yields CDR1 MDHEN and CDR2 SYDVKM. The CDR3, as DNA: TGTGCCAGCAGTTCGACGGGACCCTACAATGAGCAGTTCTTC. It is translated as CASSSTGPYNEQFF.

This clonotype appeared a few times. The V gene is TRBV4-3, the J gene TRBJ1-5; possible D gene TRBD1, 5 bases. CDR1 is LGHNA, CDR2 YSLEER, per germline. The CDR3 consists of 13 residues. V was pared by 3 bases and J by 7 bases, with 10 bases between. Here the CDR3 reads CASSQGERQPQHF. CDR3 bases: TGCGCCAGCAGCCAGGGGGAACGGCAGCCCCAGCATTTT.

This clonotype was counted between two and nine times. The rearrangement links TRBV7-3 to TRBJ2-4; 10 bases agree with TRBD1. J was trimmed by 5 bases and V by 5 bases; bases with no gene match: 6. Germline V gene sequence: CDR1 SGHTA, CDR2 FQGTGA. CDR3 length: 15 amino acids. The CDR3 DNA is TGTGCCAGCAGCCCCCCCGGGACAGGGGAAAACATTCAGTACTTC. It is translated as CASSPPGTGENIQYF. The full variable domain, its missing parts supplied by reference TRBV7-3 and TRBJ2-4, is GAGVSQTPSNKVTEKGKYVELRCDPISGHTALYWYRQSLGQGPEFLIYFQGTGAADDSGLPNDRFFAVRPEGSVSTLKIQRTERGDSAVYLCASSPPGTGENIQYFGAGTRLSVL.